The 11 T cell receptor beta chains given below trace back to one sample, sequenced in a study of beta chain features in type 1 diabetes. Study-wide findings and caveats: Shortening of TCRB CDR3s, moderate but significant, appeared in all four CD4+ subsets of Type 1 diabetes patients.

Their recognized antigens are unknown. The sequenced template was cDNA made from the entire isolated RNA. The data were produced by immunoSEQ multiplex PCR, yet TCRdb's version contains in-frame clones alone and is incomplete. The data show under 350,000 clones, 20% to 25% seen once. The source material was naive CD4+ T cells from blood. Source of these receptors: a woman in her thirties with type 1 diabetes.

The chain couples TRBV18 to TRBJ1-4, with D hard to call. The length of the CDR3 is 13 residues. From germline, CDR1 is KGHSH and CDR2 LQKENI. Trimming stripped 1 base from V and 6 bases from J, with 6 bases between. The CDR3 DNA reads TGTGCCAGCTCACCACTCCTCGATGAAAAACTGTTTTTT. Its protein is CASSPLLDEKLFF.

The sample holds a few counts of this clone. The rearrangement joins TRBV29-1 to TRBJ1-1, with D perhaps matching TRBD1 (6 bases). Germline V gene data show CDR1 as SQVTM and CDR2 as ANQGSEA. Between the trimmed V and J ends, which lost 6 bases and 3 bases, there was a span of 20 bases. This CDR3 is built from 15 residues. The CDR3 nucleotides read TGCAGCGTGGGGGCGGTCTACCCCAGGGACACTGAAGCTTTCTTT. As protein: CSVGAVYPRDTEAFF.

The chain carries TRBV7-2 and TRBJ2-2; possible D gene TRBD2, 5 bases. The CDR3 length is 16 residues. V was shortened by 5 bases and J by 6 bases, with 19 bases between the two germline ends. Germline CDR1 reads SGHTA; CDR2 reads FQGNSA. The DNA for the CDR3 is TGTGCCAGCAGCCCCAAGACGGGGATTGACCCCGGGGAGCTGTTTTTT. This gives the protein CASSPKTGIDPGELFF.

V gene TRBV5-1 combines with J gene TRBJ2-5; unclear D gene. V shed 0 bases and J shed 5 bases, with 8 bases lying between them. Looked up from germline, CDR1 is SGHRS and CDR2 is YFSETQ. The CDR3 runs 13 residues. The CDR3 loop reads CASSLVAGETQYF. The CDR3 DNA sequence: TGCGCCAGCAGCTTGGTGGCCGGGGAGACCCAGTACTTC.

This clone was counted a few times. J is TRBJ2-3 and V is TRBV29-1; the match to TRBD2 covers 10 bases. V was pared by 0 bases and J by 1 base, with 4 bases of the junction left unmatched. Germline V CDR1 and CDR2: SQVTM, ANQGSEA. The length of the CDR3 is 16 residues. CDR3 loop: CSVEDNTSGGTDTQYF. The CDR3 coding sequence is TGCAGCGTTGAAGATAACACTAGCGGGGGCACAGATACGCAGTATTTT.

In its sample, this clone was seen a few times. This chain uses TRBV11-2 with TRBJ2-1, with 7 bases lining up with TRBD2. The germline CDR1 and CDR2 sequences are SGHAT and FQNNGV. The ends lost 1 base at V and 11 bases at J; junction bases unmatched: 5. This CDR3 contains 13 residues. This chain's CDR3 is CASSLVEGGKQFF. CDR3 DNA: TGTGCCAGCAGCTTAGTAGAGGGAGGGAAGCAGTTCTTC.

The chain carries TRBV9 and TRBJ2-7, with D tentatively TRBD1 (5 bases). Looked up from germline, CDR1 is SGDLS and CDR2 is YYNGEE. V gave up 8 bases and J gave up 2 bases, with 17 bases separating them. The CDR3 is made up of 14 amino acids. Here the CDR3 DNA reads TGTGCCAGACTAAAAACAGGAGAAACCTACGAGCAGTACTTC. This sequence encodes CARLKTGETYEQYF.

This chain uses TRBV19 with TRBJ2-1; no reliable D call. V was shortened by 3 bases and J by 6 bases, with 6 bases between the two germline ends. Germline V lookup: CDR1 LNHDA, CDR2 SQIVND (reference sequence). CDR3 size: 12 residues. The CDR3 region is CASSIFSNEQFF. CDR3 in DNA: TGTGCCAGTAGTATCTTCAGCAATGAGCAGTTCTTC.

This clone was picked up a small number of times. The chain has TRBV4-2 and TRBJ1-2; 9 nucleotides match TRBD1. The CDR3 contains 17 residues. Germline CDR1 LGHNA, CDR2 YNFKEQ. Trimming took 5 bases from V and 6 from J; bases not matched to a gene: 16. CDR3 residues: CASSRGGPDRGFDGYTF. CDR3 coding DNA: TGTGCCAGCAGCAGGGGTGGGCCGGACAGGGGTTTTGATGGCTACACCTTC.

The chain joins TRBV29-1 to TRBJ2-3; D is perhaps TRBD1 (6 bases). The length of the CDR3 is 12 residues. The V gene lost 3 bases and the J gene lost 6 bases, with 10 bases spanning the gap. CDR1 is SQVTM, CDR2 ANQGSEA, per germline. The CDR3, as DNA: TGCAGCGTTGAGGGGGCGGGCGATACGCAGTATTTT. It codes for CSVEGAGDTQYF.

This clone was detected only a few times. The chain joins TRBV2 to TRBJ2-1, with D maybe TRBD1 (5 bases). Germline-derived CDR1 and CDR2 are SNHLY and FYNNEI. Trimming shortened V by 4 bases and J by 6 bases, and 10 bases separated the two germline ends. The CDR3 loop spans 13 amino acids. As DNA, the CDR3 is TGTGCCAGCAGTGTCGTCAGGGTCAATGAGCAGTTCTTC. It translates to CASSVVRVNEQFF.